One and the same sample provided the 14 T cell receptor beta chains below, sequenced in a study of T cells in Graves' hyperthyroidism and ophthalmopathy. TCR beta CDR3 regions were amplified from RNA. The primer set for the first-round RT-PCR of the TCR CDR3 was HTBI. TCRdb fed the multiplex PCR reads into MiXCR, producing one record per CDR3 protein. This sample has some 400,000 distinct CDR3 sequences, with 19% found just once. The sequencing input was blood. Receptor source: a woman aged 18-29 years with Graves' hyperthyroidism.

This clonotype was picked up many times. The chain employs TRBV6-1 and TRBJ2-7; no reliable D call. The germline gives CDR1 MNHNS, CDR2 SASEGT. Trimming left V 0 bases short and J 2 bases short, with 8 bases between. The CDR3 loop spans 14 amino acids. Here the CDR3 DNA reads TGTGCCAGCAGTGAAGCGCAAGTGGCCTACGAGCAGTACTTC. This codes for CASSEAQVAYEQYF.

This clonotype showed up many times. The chain has TRBV2 and TRBJ2-5; TRBD2 matches at 9 bases. J was trimmed by 4 bases and V by 1 base; bases with no gene match: 7. The CDR3 extends over 16 amino acids. Germline V CDR1 and CDR2: SNHLY, FYNNEI. CDR3: CASSEEAGGFGETQYF. The CDR3 DNA follows: TGTGCCAGCAGTGAAGAGGCGGGGGGGTTCGGAGAGACCCAGTACTTC.

The V call is TRBV6-2 or TRBV6-3, the J call TRBJ2-2; 8 bases map to TRBD1. The J segment lost 4 bases and the V segment lost 7 bases, leaving 2 bases of the junction unmatched. The CDR3 spans 13 residues. The germline V gene has CDR1 MNHEY and CDR2 SVGEGT. Here the CDR3 reads CASNRGVTGELFF. The CDR3 DNA sequence: TGTGCCAGCAACAGGGGGGTCACCGGGGAGCTGTTTTTT.

In its sample, this clonotype was seen a few times. The V gene is TRBV19, the J gene TRBJ1-3; 9 bases match TRBD1. In germline, CDR1 is LNHDA, CDR2 SQIVND (reference sequence). V lost 6 bases to trimming and J lost 3 bases; unmatched junction nucleotides: 6. CDR3 length equals 15 residues. The CDR3 protein is CASSPDRGHGNTIYF. CDR3 in DNA: TGTGCCAGTAGCCCGGACAGGGGCCATGGAAACACCATATATTTT.

The chain joins TRBV12-3 or TRBV12-4 to TRBJ1-1; 8 bases match TRBD1. J gave up 5 bases and V 4 bases, and 6 bases lay outside the gene matches. The CDR3 sequence is 14 residues long. The CDR3 sequence is CASSSDRGETEAFF. In DNA form, the CDR3 reads TGTGCCAGCAGTTCAGACAGGGGCGAGACTGAAGCTTTCTTT.

The sample holds a few counts of this clonotype. The chain links TRBV2 to TRBJ1-1, with D perhaps matching TRBD1 (5 bases). Trimming took 4 bases from V and 5 from J, leaving 11 bases between them. CDR1 SNHLY and CDR2 FYNNEI come from the germline V gene. The CDR3 runs to 13 residues. CDR3 protein: CASSVRGETEAFF. DNA for the CDR3: TGTGCCAGCAGTGTCCGGGGGGAGACTGAAGCTTTCTTT.

This clonotype was observed at least ten times. The V and J genes are TRBV3-1 and TRBJ2-2; D uncertain. V gave up 4 bases and J gave up 3 bases, with 3 bases separating them. The CDR3 has 12 amino acids. Germline values: CDR1 LGHDT, CDR2 YNNKEL (reference sequence). DNA of the CDR3: TGTGCCAGCAGCCCCTACACCGGGGAGCTGTTTTTT. Its protein product is CASSPYTGELFF.

V and J are TRBV5-4 and TRBJ1-1; TRBD1 agrees at 7 bases. V was clipped by 0 bases and J by 4 bases; unmatched bases: 18. This CDR3 comprises 19 residues. CDR1 is SGHNT, CDR2 YYREEE, per germline (reference sequence). Written as DNA, the CDR3 is TGTGCCAGCAGCTTGGGGGGGATGAGGACAGGCCTCCAGGGCACTGAAGCTTTCTTT. This sequence encodes CASSLGGMRTGLQGTEAFF.

Ten or more counts support this clonotype. V and J are TRBV2 and TRBJ1-1, with 7 bases that match TRBD1. The germline V gene has CDR1 SNHLY and CDR2 FYNNEI. The CDR3 consists of 16 residues. Germline trimming cut 6 bases from V and 5 bases from J; bases unmatched to any gene: 15. CDR3 DNA sequence: TGTGCCAGCAGGGAATTCGGGAGACAGGGCGGGACTGAAGCTTTCTTT. This codes for CASREFGRQGGTEAFF.

This clonotype appeared many times. The chain couples TRBV7-2 to TRBJ1-1; D uncertain. V dropped 5 bases and J dropped 0 bases, with 10 bases sitting between them. The CDR3 spans 14 residues. Germline V CDR1 and CDR2: SGHTA, FQGNSA. The CDR3 DNA follows: TGTGCCAGCAGCCCGGGTATGATGAACACTGAAGCTTTCTTT. Translating it yields CASSPGMMNTEAFF.

This clonotype showed up many times. The rearrangement links TRBV5-1 to TRBJ2-7; D may correspond to TRBD1 or TRBD2 (5 bases each). Germline assignment: CDR1 SGHRS and CDR2 YFSETQ. The V end was cut by 2 bases, the J end by 2 bases, with 17 bases between. The CDR3 is 16 residues long. CDR3 nucleotides: TGCGCCAGCAGCTTTGGGGGTCGGCGCCAAACCTACGAGCAGTACTTC. This sequence encodes CASSFGGRRQTYEQYF.

This clonotype was observed many times. J is TRBJ2-5 and V is TRBV28, with 13 positions matching TRBD2. Germline V gene sequence: CDR1 MDHEN, CDR2 SYDVKM. The CDR3 has 17 residues. Unmatched junction bases numbered 5, after V lost 1 base and J lost 3 bases. The CDR3 DNA reads as TGTGCCAGCAGTTTATTGTGGACTAGCGGGGGCAAAGAGACCCAGTACTTC. As protein: CASSLLWTSGGKETQYF.

This clonotype was counted ten times or more. This chain connects TRBV6-5 to TRBJ1-2; 7 bases map to TRBD1. The CDR3 sequence is 13 residues long. Germline assignment: CDR1 MNHEY and CDR2 SVGAGI. V was pared by 2 bases and J by 8 bases, with 5 bases of the junction left unmatched. The DNA of the CDR3 is TGTGCCAGCAGTTACAGCCAGGGGGAGGGCTACACCTTC. This translates into CASSYSQGEGYTF.

This clonotype has ten or more counts. The chain couples TRBV2 to TRBJ2-2; D not certain. CDR1 SNHLY and CDR2 FYNNEI come from the germline V gene. V shed 10 bases and J shed 0 bases, with 12 bases lying between them. The CDR3 extends over 14 amino acids. CDR3 DNA: TGTGCCACGAAGGGAAACGCGAACACCGGGGAGCTGTTTTTT. This codes for CATKGNANTGELFF.